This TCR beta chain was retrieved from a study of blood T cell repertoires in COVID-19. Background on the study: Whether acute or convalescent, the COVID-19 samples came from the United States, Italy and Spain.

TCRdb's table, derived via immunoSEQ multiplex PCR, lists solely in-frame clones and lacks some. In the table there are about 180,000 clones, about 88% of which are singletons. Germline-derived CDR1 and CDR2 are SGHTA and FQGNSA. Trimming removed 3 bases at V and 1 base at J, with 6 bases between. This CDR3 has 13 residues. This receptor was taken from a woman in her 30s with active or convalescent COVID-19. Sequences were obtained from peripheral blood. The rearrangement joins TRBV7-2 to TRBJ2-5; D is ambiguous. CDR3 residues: CASSLAVQETQYF. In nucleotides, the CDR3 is TGTGCCAGCAGCTTGGCAGTCCAAGAGACCCAGTACTTC. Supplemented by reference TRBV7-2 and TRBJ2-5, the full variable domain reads GAGVSQSPSNKVTEKGKDVELRCDPISGHTALYWYRQSLGQGLEFLIYFQGNSAPDKSGLPSDRFSAERTGGSVSTLTIQRTQQEDSAVYLCASSLAVQETQYFGPGTRLLVL.